This TCR beta chain was identified in a study of PD-L1 blockade in urothelial cancer. This clone was observed a few times. Time point defined: peripheral blood 6 weeks after treatment start. V lost 6 bases and J lost 9, with 17 bases in between. The CDR3 runs to 13 residues. Germline CDR1 is SNHLY and CDR2 is FYNNEI. Only in-frame clones appear in the TCRdb table, and some are missing; sequencing was by immunoSEQ multiplex PCR. The data show some 120,000 clones, more than 75% seen once. The chain joins TRBV2 to TRBJ2-5; no reliable D call. The source is a man over 45 with urothelial cancer. Sequenced here: PBMCs, sampled around atezolizumab (anti-PD-L1) treatment. The CDR3 reads CASRSDLPRPQYF. The CDR3 DNA reads TGTGCCAGCAGATCAGACCTACCGAGGCCCCAGTACTTC.